This T cell receptor beta chain was identified during a study of blood T cell repertoires in COVID-19. Across the whole study: From T cells, B-cell-depleted T cells, or PBMCs came the material, which was cDNA or gDNA.

Germline assignment: CDR1 MNHEY and CDR2 SVGEGT. The CDR3 has 14 residues. Trimming at V came to 2 bases and at J to 5 bases, leaving 5 bases not matched to a gene. All enrollees were about 18 to 89 years old and from approximately 25 US areas. Participants were placed into cohorts based on the clinical history they reported. Original handling: Amplified reference gene primers provided the basis for estimating nucleated cell counts. Method: immunoSEQ multiplex PCR; TCRdb's copy keeps in-frame clones and lacks some. V and J calls plus clone size are reproduced from that table; the DNA served to infer D and trimming. The sample comprises around 430,000 clones, around 87% of which are singletons, and approximately 9.3% rests with the top ten.

This TCR derives from a woman aged 45-59 years who had recovered from COVID-19. The chain has TRBV6-2 or TRBV6-3 and TRBJ1-1; 7 bases are a match to TRBD1. The sequenced sample consisted of PBMCs or T cells enriched from blood (not recorded which). Here the CDR3 DNA reads TGTGCCAGCAGTTACCCGACAGGGTCGACTGAAGCTTTCTTT. Translation gives CASSYPTGSTEAFF.